These T cell receptor beta chains were read from a single sample in a study of molecular identifiers for immune sequencing clone quantification. TCRdb itself ran the PCR reads through MiXCR, one entry per CDR3 protein. The sample records about 640,000 distinct CDR3 sequences, around 20% being singletons. The sequenced sample consisted of naive CD8+ T cells from blood, with Jurkat cell RNA spiked in. The origin of the receptors is a human donor in good health. Some libraries in this study had Jurkat cell RNA spiked in. Both conserved end residues are part of each CDR3. The D gene is left open where the match is weak. The listing skips clone size in some rows; elsewhere it reads once, few, many or a size class.

>TRBJ2-3|TRBV9|many|-
CASSPTSFAPTDTQYF
TGTGCCAGCAGCCCCACTAGCTTTGCACCAACAGATACGCAGTATTTT
>TRBJ2-1|TRBV21-1|-|-
CASSSLTSVAYNEQFF
TGTGCCAGCAGCAGCCTTACTAGCGTTGCCTACAATGAGCAGTTCTTC
>TRBJ2-5|TRBV24-1|-|TRBD1
CATSDIGTEGETQYF
TGTGCCACCAGTGATATCGGGACAGAAGGCGAGACCCAGTACTTC
>TRBJ2-5|TRBV6-6|many|-
CASSGLVETQYF
TGTGCCAGCAGTGGTTTAGTTGAGACCCAGTACTTC
>TRBJ2-7|TRBV5-6|few|-
CASSLWVEAYEQYF
TGTGCCAGCAGCTTATGGGTCGAGGCTTACGAGCAGTACTTC
>TRBJ1-5|TRBV7-9|once|TRBD1
CASSPTGENNQPQHF
TGTGCCAGCAGCCCCACAGGGGAAAACAATCAGCCCCAGCATTTT
>TRBJ1-2|TRBV30|-|TRBD1
CAWSETGVNCGYTF
TGTGCCTGGAGTGAGACAGGGGTTAACTGTGGCTACACCTTC
>TRBJ1-6|TRBV7-9|-|-
CASSLKGGGSNSPHHF
TGTGCCAGCAGCCTAAAAGGGGGGGGCAGCAATTCACCCCACCACTTT
>TRBJ2-6|TRBV19|many|-
CASSIITANVLTF
TGTGCCAGTAGTATAATCACGGCCAACGTCCTGACTTTC
>TRBJ1-1|TRBV19|-|-
CASTQGPLTEAFF
TGTGCCAGTACGCAGGGGCCCCTCACTGAAGCTTTCTTT
>TRBJ2-1|TRBV12-5|few|-
CASVPGAAYNEQFF
TGTGCTAGTGTCCCAGGGGCGGCCTACAATGAGCAGTTCTTC
>TRBJ2-1|TRBV20-1|many|TRBD2
CSGRTSGSYNKQFF
TGCAGTGGTCGGACTAGCGGATCCTACAATAAGCAGTTCTTC
>TRBJ1-2|TRBV5-4|many|-
CASSFSGGARGYTF
TGTGCCAGCAGCTTTTCAGGAGGAGCGAGAGGCTACACCTTC
>TRBJ1-5|TRBV29-1|many|-
CSVSEEGHQPQHF
TGCAGCGTCTCTGAGGAGGGGCATCAGCCCCAGCATTTT
>TRBJ2-3|TRBV2|many|-
CASRGLGGLSTDTQYF
TGTGCCAGCAGAGGCCTGGGCGGCTTGAGCACAGATACGCAGTATTTT
>TRBJ1-1|TRBV7-2|-|-
CASSAAGWDTEAFF
TGTGCCAGCAGCGCAGCAGGTTGGGACACTGAAGCTTTCTTT
>TRBJ2-1|TRBV7-2|-|TRBD2
CASSRLLAGVGYEQFF
TGTGCCAGCAGCCGACTACTAGCGGGAGTTGGGTATGAGCAGTTCTTC
>TRBJ2-5|TRBV7-9|-|TRBD1
CASSSTPGTEETQYF
TGTGCCAGCAGCTCAACTCCCGGGACAGAAGAGACCCAGTACTTC
>TRBJ2-1|TRBV29-1|many|-
CSGEDSYNEQFF
TGCAGCGGGGAGGACAGCTACAATGAGCAGTTCTTC
>TRBJ2-7|TRBV4-1|many|-
CASSQEDTRGYEQYF
TGCGCCAGCAGCCAAGAGGATACCCGGGGTTACGAGCAGTACTTC
>TRBJ1-6|TRBV19|few|TRBD1
CASYAGTGASPLHF
TGTGCCAGCTACGCCGGGACAGGGGCTTCACCCCTCCACTTT
>TRBJ1-1|TRBV15|-|-
CATSEGTNTEAFF
TGTGCCACCAGCGAGGGTACTAACACTGAAGCTTTCTTT
>TRBJ2-7|TRBV5-1|many|-
CASSLVPGDVQYF
TGCGCCAGCAGCTTGGTTCCAGGAGACGTGCAGTACTTC
>TRBJ2-5|TRBV7-9|many|TRBD1
CASSPPDRGGRETQYF
TGTGCCAGCAGCCCTCCCGACAGGGGGGGCAGAGAGACCCAGTACTTC
>TRBJ2-5|TRBV19|-|-
CASSSWVDETQYF
TGTGCCAGTAGTAGTTGGGTTGACGAGACCCAGTACTTC
>TRBJ2-7|TRBV7-3|-|-
CASSAGSTYGQYF
TGTGCCAGCAGTGCCGGGTCGACCTACGGGCAGTACTTC
>TRBJ2-2|TRBV20-1|-|-
CSARLMGASGELFF
TGCAGTGCTAGACTAATGGGTGCGAGCGGGGAGCTGTTTTTT
>TRBJ2-1|TRBV11-2|-|TRBD2
CAGSLSGSSYNEQFF
TGTGCCGGCAGCCTTAGCGGGAGCTCCTACAATGAGCAGTTCTTC
>TRBJ1-5|TRBV19|-|TRBD1
CASRDRLNQPQHF
TGTGCCAGTAGGGACAGGTTAAATCAGCCCCAGCATTTT
>TRBJ2-2|TRBV4-1|-|TRBD1
CASSPRSGQGSNTGELFF
TGCGCCAGCAGCCCACGTTCGGGACAGGGGTCCAACACCGGGGAGCTGTTTTTT
>TRBJ2-2|TRBV19|few|TRBD2
CASSGGIAGGPGELFF
TGTGCCAGTAGTGGAGGGATAGCGGGGGGCCCCGGGGAGCTGTTTTTT
>TRBJ2-3|TRBV28|once|-
CASSLLGQGTDTQYF
TGTGCCAGCAGTTTATTGGGGCAGGGGACAGATACGCAGTATTTT
>TRBJ2-7|TRBV21-1|-|-
CASSNVGSRSYEQYF
TGTGCCAGCAGCAACGTGGGAAGTCGCTCCTACGAGCAGTACTTC
>TRBJ2-7|TRBV19|many|-
CASSPVGVDEQYF
TGTGCCAGTAGCCCGGTCGGGGTTGACGAGCAGTACTTC
>TRBJ2-1|TRBV7-9|many|TRBD2
CASRGLARSYNEQFF
TGTGCCAGCAGAGGACTAGCTCGGTCCTACAATGAGCAGTTCTTC
>TRBJ2-5|TRBV2|many|-
CASSEAEGQLQETQYF
TGTGCCAGCAGTGAAGCGGAGGGACAACTCCAAGAGACCCAGTACTTC
>TRBJ2-1|TRBV6-2/TRBV6-3|many|TRBD2
CASSYSEDSGAEQFF
TGTGCCAGCAGTTACTCCGAAGATAGCGGGGCTGAGCAGTTCTTC
>TRBJ1-1|TRBV6-2/TRBV6-3|-|TRBD1
CASSPDRGVNTEAFF
TGTGCCAGCAGTCCCGACAGGGGTGTGAACACTGAAGCTTTCTTT
>TRBJ2-1|TRBV29-1|-|-
CSVSLEAYNEQFF
TGCAGCGTGAGTCTAGAAGCCTACAATGAGCAGTTCTTC
>TRBJ2-1|TRBV3-1|few|TRBD2
CASSPVGLAGIYNEQFF
TGTGCCAGCAGCCCAGTCGGACTAGCGGGGATCTACAATGAGCAGTTCTTC
>TRBJ2-1|TRBV7-9|many|TRBD2
CASLGTSGSSYNEQFF
TGTGCCAGTCTCGGGACTAGCGGATCCTCCTACAATGAGCAGTTCTTC